The text below deals with one TCR beta chain. This specimen comes from a study of T-cell reconstitution after alpha-beta-depleted transplantation in children. Germline V CDR1 and CDR2: SGHTA, FQGNSA. V was clipped by 0 bases and J by 3 bases, with 19 bases between them. The CDR3 is 18 amino acids. Unique molecular identifiers were incorporated into the prepared TCRbeta library. TCRdb redid the calling of the PCR reads with MiXCR, one entry per CDR3 protein. The sample contains just over 350,000 distinct CDR3 sequences, roughly 14% of which appear only once. This chain uses TRBV7-2 with TRBJ2-3, with D perhaps assigned TRBD1 or TRBD2 (6 bases each). The TCR originated in a human donor who donated a stem cell graft to a child with Fanconi anemia. Sequencing was performed on PBMCs, taken from the stem cell graft. The CDR3 sequence: CASSLALGRGRRTDTQYF. CDR3 DNA: TGTGCCAGCAGCTTAGCGCTTGGCCGGGGGCGGAGGACAGATACGCAGTATTTT.